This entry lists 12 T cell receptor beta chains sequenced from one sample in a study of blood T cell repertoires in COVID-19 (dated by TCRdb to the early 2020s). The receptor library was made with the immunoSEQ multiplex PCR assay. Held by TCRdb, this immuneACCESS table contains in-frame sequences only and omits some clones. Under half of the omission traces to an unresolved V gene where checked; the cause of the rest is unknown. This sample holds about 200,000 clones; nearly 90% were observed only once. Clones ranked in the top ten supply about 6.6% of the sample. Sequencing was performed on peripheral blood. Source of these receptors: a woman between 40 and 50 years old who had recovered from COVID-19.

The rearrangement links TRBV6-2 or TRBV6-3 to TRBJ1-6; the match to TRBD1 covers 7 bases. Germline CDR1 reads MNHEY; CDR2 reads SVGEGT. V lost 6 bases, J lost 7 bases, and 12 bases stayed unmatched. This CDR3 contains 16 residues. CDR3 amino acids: CASSNLGDRVNSPLHF. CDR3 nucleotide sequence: TGTGCCAGCAGCAACTTGGGAGACAGGGTAAATTCACCCCTCCACTTT.

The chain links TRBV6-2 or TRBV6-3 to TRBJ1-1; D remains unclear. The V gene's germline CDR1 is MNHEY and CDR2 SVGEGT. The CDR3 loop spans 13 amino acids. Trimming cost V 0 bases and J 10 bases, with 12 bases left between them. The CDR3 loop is CASSYSQAQVAFF. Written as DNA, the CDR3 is TGTGCCAGCAGTTACTCCCAGGCCCAAGTAGCTTTCTTT.

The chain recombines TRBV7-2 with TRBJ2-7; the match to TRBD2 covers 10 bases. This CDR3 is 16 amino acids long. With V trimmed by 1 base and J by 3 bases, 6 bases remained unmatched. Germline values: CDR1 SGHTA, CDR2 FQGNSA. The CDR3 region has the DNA TGTGCCAGCAGCTTAGTAGCTAGCGGGAGTGTCTACGAGCAGTACTTC. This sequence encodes CASSLVASGSVYEQYF.

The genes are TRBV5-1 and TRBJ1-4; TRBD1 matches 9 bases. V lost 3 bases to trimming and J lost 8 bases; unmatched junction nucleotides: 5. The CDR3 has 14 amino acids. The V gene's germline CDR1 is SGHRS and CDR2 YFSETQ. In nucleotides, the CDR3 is TGCGCCAGCAGCTCGGGGACAGGGCAGGAAAAACTGTTTTTT. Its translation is CASSSGTGQEKLFF.

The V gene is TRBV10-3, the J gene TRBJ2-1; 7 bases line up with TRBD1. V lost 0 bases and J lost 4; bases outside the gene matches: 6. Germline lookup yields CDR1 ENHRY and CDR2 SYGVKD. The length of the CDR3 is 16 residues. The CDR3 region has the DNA TGTGCCATCAGTGAGTCAGGGCAGGGGGTTTACAATGAGCAGTTCTTC. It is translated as CAISESGQGVYNEQFF.

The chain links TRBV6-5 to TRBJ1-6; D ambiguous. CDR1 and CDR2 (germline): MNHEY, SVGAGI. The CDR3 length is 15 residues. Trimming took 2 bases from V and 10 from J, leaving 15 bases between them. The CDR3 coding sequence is TGTGCCAGCAGTTACGAGGCAACTGCTGGATCACCCCTCCACTTT. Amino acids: CASSYEATAGSPLHF.

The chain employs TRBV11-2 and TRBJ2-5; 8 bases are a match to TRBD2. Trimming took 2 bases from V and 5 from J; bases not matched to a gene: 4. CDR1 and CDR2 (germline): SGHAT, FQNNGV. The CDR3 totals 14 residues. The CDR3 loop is CASSLLAGGETQYF. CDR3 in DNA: TGTGCCAGCAGCTTACTAGCGGGTGGGGAGACCCAGTACTTC.

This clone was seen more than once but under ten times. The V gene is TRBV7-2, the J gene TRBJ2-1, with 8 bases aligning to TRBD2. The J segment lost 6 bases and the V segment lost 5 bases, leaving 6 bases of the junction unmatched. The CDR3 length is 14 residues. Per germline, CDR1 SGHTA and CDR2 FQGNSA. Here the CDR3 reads CASSPRLAGNEQFF. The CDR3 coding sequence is TGTGCCAGCAGCCCGAGGCTAGCGGGCAATGAGCAGTTCTTC.

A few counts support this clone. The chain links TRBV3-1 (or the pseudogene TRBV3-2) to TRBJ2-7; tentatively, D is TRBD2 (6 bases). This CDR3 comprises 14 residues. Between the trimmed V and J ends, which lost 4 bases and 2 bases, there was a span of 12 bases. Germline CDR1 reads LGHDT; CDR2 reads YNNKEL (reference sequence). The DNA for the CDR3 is TGTGCCAGCAGCCGAGGCGGGGCGGCCTACGAGCAGTACTTC. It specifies CASSRGGAAYEQYF.

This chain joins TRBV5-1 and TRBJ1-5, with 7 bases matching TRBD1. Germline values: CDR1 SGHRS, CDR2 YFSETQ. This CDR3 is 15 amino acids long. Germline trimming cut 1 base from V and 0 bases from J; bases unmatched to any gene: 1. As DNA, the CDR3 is TGCGCCAGCAGCTTGACAGGGGATAGCAATCAGCCCCAGCATTTT. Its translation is CASSLTGDSNQPQHF.

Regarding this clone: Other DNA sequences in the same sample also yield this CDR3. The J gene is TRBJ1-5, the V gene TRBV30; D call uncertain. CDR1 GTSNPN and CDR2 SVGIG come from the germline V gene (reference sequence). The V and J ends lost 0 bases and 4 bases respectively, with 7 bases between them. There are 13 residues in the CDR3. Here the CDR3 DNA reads TGTGCCTGGAGTGTACGAGATAATCAGCCCCAGCATTTT. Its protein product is CAWSVRDNQPQHF.

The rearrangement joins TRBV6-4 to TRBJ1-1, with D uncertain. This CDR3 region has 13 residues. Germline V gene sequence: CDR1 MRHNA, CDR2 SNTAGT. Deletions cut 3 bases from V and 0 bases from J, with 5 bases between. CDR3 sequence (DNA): TGTGCCAGCAGTGAGTCCATGAACACTGAAGCTTTCTTT. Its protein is CASSESMNTEAFF.